This T cell receptor beta chain was obtained from a study of blood T cell repertoires in COVID-19. Study overall: The origin of the acute and convalescent COVID-19 samples was the United States, Italy and Spain. T cells, B-cell-depleted T cells, or PBMCs supplied cDNA or gDNA.

Germline V gene sequence: CDR1 SGHAT, CDR2 FQNNGV. V lost 5 bases and J lost 5; bases outside the gene matches: 17. The CDR3 runs 18 residues. Original processing notes: Reference gene primer amplification in the assay estimated nucleated cell counts. Measured with immunoSEQ multiplex PCR; TCRdb has only the in-frame clones, and not every one. V, J and clone size are taken as reported in that table, and D and trimming were inferred from the DNA itself. Among more than 55,000 clones listed, 79% were seen once. This rearrangement joins TRBV11-2 to TRBJ2-2, with 7 bases lining up with TRBD1. The clonotype comes from a man aged 55 to 70 with acute or convalescent COVID-19. The sample was peripheral blood. The CDR3 coding sequence is TGTGCCAGCAGCCACTTTGGACGACAGGGCGCATCTACCGGGGAGCTGTTTTTT. It codes for CASSHFGRQGASTGELFF.